Presented here are 30 T cell receptor beta chains from one specimen sequenced in a study of T cell repertoires in cytomegalovirus infection. TCRdb called the reads again in MiXCR, with one record for every CDR3 protein. This table has roughly 250,000 distinct CDR3 sequences, 22% appearing once. Sequencing was done on a sample of CD8+ T cells from PBMCs. These receptor sequences come from a human donor in good health (CMV status not recorded). Some clones in this sample may be carry-over from other donors' samples.

This chain connects TRBV9 to TRBJ2-6; D is possibly TRBD1 (6 bases). From germline, CDR1 is SGDLS and CDR2 YYNGEE. V lost 3 bases to trimming and J lost 2 bases, with 15 bases between them. The CDR3 is made up of 17 amino acids. The CDR3 spells CASSANTPGAGANVLTF. DNA of the CDR3: TGTGCCAGCAGCGCAAACACCCCAGGGGCTGGGGCCAACGTCCTGACTTTC.

CDR3 sequence reads: CASSHRGKIQYF. CDR3 DNA: TGTGCCAGCAGCCATCGAGGGAAGATCCAGTACTTC. V is TRBV11-2 and J is TRBJ2-5, with D perhaps matching TRBD2 (5 bases). CDR1 is SGHAT, CDR2 FQNNGV, per germline. The CDR3 totals 12 residues. Deletions cut 5 bases from V and 10 bases from J, with 14 bases between.

This clonotype was recorded many times. The chain uses TRBV25-1 and TRBJ1-1; D unresolved. Germline V lookup: CDR1 MGHDK, CDR2 SYGVNS. This CDR3 region has 13 residues. Between the trimmed V and J ends, which lost 8 bases and 5 bases, there was a span of 15 bases. The CDR3 loop reads CASRSDQRTEAFF. CDR3 DNA sequence: TGTGCCAGCCGATCGGACCAGAGGACTGAAGCTTTCTTT.

This chain uses TRBV3-1 with TRBJ2-3; TRBD2 agrees at 7 bases. This CDR3 has 17 amino acids. V was pared by 0 bases and J by 3 bases, with 9 bases of the junction left unmatched. Per germline, CDR1 LGHDT and CDR2 YNNKEL (reference sequence). The CDR3 region is CASSQDPAVGGTDTQYF. DNA of the CDR3: TGTGCCAGCAGCCAAGACCCAGCAGTGGGGGGGACAGATACGCAGTATTTT.

The genes are TRBV12-3 or TRBV12-4 and TRBJ1-3; weak D call: TRBD1 (6 bases). V lost 5 bases, J lost 0 bases, and 14 bases lay in between. The CDR3 is made up of 16 amino acids. The CDR3 sequence: CASSAAQGRSGNTIYF. In nucleotides, the CDR3 is TGTGCCAGCAGTGCCGCACAGGGCCGCTCTGGAAACACCATATATTTT.

J is TRBJ2-3 and V is TRBV7-2, with TRBD2 matching 10 bases. There are 15 residues in the CDR3. Per germline, CDR1 SGHTA and CDR2 FQGNSA. J was trimmed by 3 bases and V by 3 bases; bases with no gene match: 3. CDR3 in amino acids: CASSFGAGGTDTQYF. For the CDR3, the DNA is TGTGCCAGCAGCTTTGGAGCGGGGGGGACAGATACGCAGTATTTT.

This sequence joins TRBV7-9 and TRBJ1-4; 7 bases map to TRBD1. Germline CDR1 and CDR2: SEHNR and FQNEAQ (reference sequence). V was pared by 4 bases and J by 0 bases, with 14 bases of the junction left unmatched. The CDR3 extends over 19 amino acids. The CDR3 here is CASSSTGQRFGATNEKLFF. Here the CDR3 DNA reads TGTGCCAGCAGCTCGACAGGGCAAAGGTTCGGGGCAACTAATGAAAAACTGTTTTTT.

This chain connects TRBV4-1 to TRBJ2-1, with 7 bases lining up with TRBD2. CDR3 length: 12 residues. Trimming removed 3 bases from V and 10 bases from J; junction bases left unmatched: 3. CDR1 and CDR2 from the germline V gene are MGHRA and YSYEKL. Here the CDR3 DNA reads TGCGCCAGCAGCCAGACGGGGGGAGAGCAGTTCTTC. Translation: CASSQTGGEQFF.

The V gene is TRBV28, the J gene TRBJ2-5, with D possibly TRBD2 on 5 matching bases. V was clipped by 4 bases and J by 5 bases, with 8 bases between them. CDR3 length: 12 residues. Germline CDR1 reads MDHEN; CDR2 reads SYDVKM. The CDR3 here is CASSWEIETQYF. The CDR3, as DNA: TGTGCCAGCAGTTGGGAGATCGAGACCCAGTACTTC.

There are a few counts of this clonotype. This rearrangement joins TRBV28 to TRBJ2-7; D might be TRBD2 (7 bases). Trimming shortened V by 3 bases and J by 6 bases, and 18 bases separated the two germline ends. The V gene's germline CDR1 is MDHEN and CDR2 SYDVKM. This CDR3 contains 15 residues. CDR3 residues: CASSFRGASVGEQYF. The CDR3 region has the DNA TGTGCCAGCAGTTTTCGGGGGGCGTCGGTGGGCGAGCAGTACTTC. The variable domain in full, completed from reference TRBV28 and TRBJ2-7, reads DVKVTQSSRYLVKRTGEKVFLECVQDMDHENMFWYRQDPGLGLRLIYFSYDVKMKEKGDIPEGYSVSREKKERFSLILESASTNQTSMYLCASSFRGASVGEQYFGPGTRLTVT.

The chain links TRBV12-3 or TRBV12-4 to TRBJ2-1, with D hard to call. Trimming removed 1 base from V and 5 bases from J, with 9 bases in between. This CDR3 is built from 14 residues. For the CDR3, the DNA is TGTGCCAGCAGTTTAGGGACGGCCCACAATGAGCAGTTCTTC. Protein product: CASSLGTAHNEQFF.

In its sample, this clonotype was seen a few times. A read error may account for a junction end that differs from germline. The chain recombines TRBV27 with TRBJ1-2; tentatively, D is TRBD1 (5 bases). The CDR3 spans 15 residues. The germline V gene encodes CDR1 MNHEY and CDR2 SMNVEV (reference sequence). The DNA for the CDR3 is TGTGCCAACAGTCCGGACGGCAATGGGGGCTATGGCTACACCTTC. It specifies CANSPDGNGGYGYTF.

This clonotype has a handful of counts. The genes are TRBV11-2 and TRBJ1-1, with D possibly being TRBD1 (6 bases). The V gene lost 5 bases and the J gene lost 1 base, with 14 bases spanning the gap. CDR3 length: 15 amino acids. Germline CDR1 and CDR2: SGHAT and FQNNGV. The CDR3 coding sequence is TGTGCCAGCAGCCCCCCCACAGGGAAGAACACTGAAGCTTTCTTT. This codes for CASSPPTGKNTEAFF. Combining the CDR3 with reference TRBV11-2 and TRBJ1-1 gives the whole variable domain EAGVAQSPRYKIIEKRQSVAFWCNPISGHATLYWYQQILGQGPKLLIQFQNNGVVDDSQLPKDRFSAERLKGVDSTLKIQPAKLEDSAVYLCASSPPTGKNTEAFFGQGTRLTVV.

V gene TRBV6-8 combines with J gene TRBJ2-7; 9 bases are shared with TRBD1. The germline V gene has CDR1 MNHGY and CDR2 SAAAGT. The ends lost 2 bases at V and 5 bases at J; junction bases unmatched: 4. The CDR3 contains 14 residues. The CDR3 nucleotides read TGTGCCAGCAGTTACGACAGGGGGGTCGACGAGCAGTACTTC. Encoded protein: CASSYDRGVDEQYF.

This clonotype was counted only a few times. This chain uses TRBV28 with TRBJ2-7; 8 bases are shared with TRBD1. The V gene's germline CDR1 is MDHEN and CDR2 SYDVKM. V lost 3 bases to trimming and J lost 0 bases; unmatched junction nucleotides: 4. The CDR3 consists of 15 residues. The CDR3 nucleotides read TGTGCCAGCAGTTTTAGGGGACAGGCCTCCTACGAGCAGTACTTC. Translating gives CASSFRGQASYEQYF.

The CDR3 protein is CASSEGRINTDTQYF. CDR3 in DNA: TGTGCCAGCAGTGAGGGCCGAATTAACACAGATACGCAGTATTTT. The V and J genes are TRBV2 and TRBJ2-3; D is ambiguous. V was clipped by 3 bases and J by 2 bases, with 12 bases between them. CDR3 length: 15 residues. Germline loops: CDR1 SNHLY, CDR2 FYNNEI.

As regards this clonotype: The junction differs from germline at one of its ends, possibly a read error. The chain recombines TRBV28 with TRBJ2-7, with D hard to call. The germline V gene has CDR1 MDHEN and CDR2 SYDVKM. This CDR3 comprises 11 residues. The CDR3 here is CASGLYYEQYF. Here the CDR3 DNA reads TGTGCCAGCGGTTTGTACTACGAGCAGTACTTC.

V usage is TRBV7-6 and J usage is TRBJ1-4, with TRBD1 as a possible D gene (5 bases). V was pared by 4 bases and J by 4 bases, with 19 bases between. The CDR3 loop spans 17 amino acids. CDR1 and CDR2 (germline): SGHVS, FNYEAQ. The chain's CDR3 is CASSSLQPGTGNEKLFF. In nucleotides, the CDR3 is TGTGCCAGCAGCTCCCTCCAGCCCGGGACGGGTAATGAAAAACTGTTTTTT. The full variable domain, rest sourced from reference TRBV7-6 and TRBJ1-4, is GAGVSQSPRYKVTKRGQDVALRCDPISGHVSLYWYRQALGQGPEFLTYFNYEAQQDKSGLPNDRFSAERPEGSISTLTIQRTEQRDSAMYRCASSSLQPGTGNEKLFFGSGTQLSVL.

This clonotype was counted between two and nine times. The chain is built from TRBV9 and TRBJ2-2, with D maybe TRBD1 (6 bases). There are 17 residues in the CDR3. V gave up 3 bases and J gave up 0 bases, with 15 bases separating them. The germline CDR1 and CDR2 sequences are SGDLS and YYNGEE. The CDR3 bases are TGTGCCAGCAGCGACCCCGGACAGTTCGCGAACACCGGGGAGCTGTTTTTT. This translates into CASSDPGQFANTGELFF.

This clonotype was seen a few times. This chain links TRBV7-6 with TRBJ2-7; weak D call: TRBD2 (7 bases). Trimming left V 4 bases short and J 4 bases short, with 14 bases between. The germline V gene encodes CDR1 SGHVS and CDR2 FNYEAQ. The CDR3 contains 14 residues. CDR3 loop: CASSSGGFGYEQYF. The CDR3 coding sequence is TGTGCCAGCAGCTCGGGGGGCTTTGGGTACGAGCAGTACTTC.

This clonotype was seen a handful of times. The V call is TRBV24-1, the J call TRBJ2-1; 11 positions match TRBD2. Germline V lookup: CDR1 KGHDR, CDR2 SFDVKD. V dropped 4 bases and J dropped 10; count of bases not matched to a gene: 11. The CDR3 spans 16 residues. CDR3 nucleotide sequence: TGTGCCACCAGTGACCCGGGGGATAGCGGGGGGGCGGAGCAGTTCTTC. Its translation is CATSDPGDSGGAEQFF.

V and J are TRBV9 and TRBJ2-5, with 9 nucleotides matching TRBD2. In germline, CDR1 is SGDLS, CDR2 YYNGEE. This CDR3 has 16 residues. V lost 0 bases to trimming and J lost 4 bases; unmatched junction nucleotides: 7. CDR3: CASSVGERGVGETQYF. The CDR3 bases are TGTGCCAGCAGCGTAGGGGAGCGGGGGGTCGGAGAGACCCAGTACTTC.

This clonotype occurred a few times. The chain uses TRBV14 and TRBJ2-7; 7 nucleotides line up with TRBD1. V lost 4 bases, J lost 6 bases, and 6 bases stayed unmatched. This CDR3 is 13 amino acids long. Germline V gene data show CDR1 as SGHDN and CDR2 as FVKESK. This CDR3 is CASSPPTGVEQYF. The CDR3 coding sequence is TGTGCCAGCAGCCCACCTACAGGGGTCGAGCAGTACTTC.

This clonotype was seen repeatedly, ten times or more. This chain links TRBV7-6 with TRBJ2-2; weak D call: TRBD2 (6 bases). With 7 bases removed from V and 4 bases from J, the gap between germline ends came to 10 bases. The CDR3 contains 13 residues. Per the germline V gene, CDR1 is SGHVS and CDR2 is FNYEAQ. This CDR3 reads CASMPGVTGELFF. CDR3 sequence (DNA): TGTGCCAGCATGCCGGGGGTCACCGGGGAGCTGTTTTTT. Together with reference TRBV7-6 and TRBJ2-2, the CDR3 gives the full variable domain: GAGVSQSPRYKVTKRGQDVALRCDPISGHVSLYWYRQALGQGPEFLTYFNYEAQQDKSGLPNDRFSAERPEGSISTLTIQRTEQRDSAMYRCASMPGVTGELFFGEGSRLTVL.

V and J are TRBV6-1 and TRBJ1-2; a weak D match, TRBD1 (5 bases). The CDR3 consists of 13 residues. Deletions cut 6 bases from V and 4 bases from J, with 12 bases between. Germline assignment: CDR1 MNHNS and CDR2 SASEGT. The CDR3 reads CASSLDSGYGYTF. Here the CDR3 DNA reads TGTGCCAGCAGCCTTGACAGCGGCTATGGCTACACCTTC.

In its sample, this clonotype was seen a few times. The chain couples TRBV2 to TRBJ2-3; 8 nucleotides align to TRBD2. Losses at the gene ends were 4 bases for V and 2 bases for J; bases not matched to a gene: 5. This CDR3 is built from 15 residues. Germline V gives CDR1 SNHLY, CDR2 FYNNEI. In DNA, the CDR3 is TGTGCCAGCAGTGGAAATAGCGGGGTCACAGATACGCAGTATTTT. As protein: CASSGNSGVTDTQYF.

CDR3: CASSPQGSGDEQYF. The CDR3 DNA reads as TGTGCCAGCAGCCCACAGGGGTCTGGGGACGAGCAGTACTTC. This sequence joins TRBV7-6 and TRBJ2-7, with 7 nucleotides matching TRBD1. Unmatched junction bases numbered 9, after V lost 5 bases and J lost 5 bases. Germline CDR1 and CDR2: SGHVS and FNYEAQ. The CDR3 spans 14 residues. Full variable domain (outside the CDR3, taken from reference TRBV7-6 and TRBJ2-7): GAGVSQSPRYKVTKRGQDVALRCDPISGHVSLYWYRQALGQGPEFLTYFNYEAQQDKSGLPNDRFSAERPEGSISTLTIQRTEQRDSAMYRCASSPQGSGDEQYFGPGTRLTVT.

CDR3 nucleotide sequence: TGTGCCAGCAGTTTGCGTCAGGGGACTTGGAAGACCCAGTACTTC. It specifies CASSLRQGTWKTQYF. J is TRBJ2-5 and V is TRBV12-3 or TRBV12-4; D assignment may be TRBD1 or TRBD2 (6 bases each). The V end lost 3 bases, the J end lost 6 bases, and 17 bases lay between the germline ends. This CDR3 has 15 residues.

The chain recombines TRBV20-1 with TRBJ2-7, with D hard to call. The V end was cut by 1 base, the J end by 0 bases, with 7 bases between. The CDR3 covers 13 residues. The germline gives CDR1 DFQATT, CDR2 SNEGSKA (reference sequence). This CDR3 reads CSARAASSYEQYF. DNA for the CDR3: TGCAGTGCTAGAGCTGCAAGCTCCTACGAGCAGTACTTC.

This sequence joins TRBV11-2 and TRBJ2-1; 7 bases line up with TRBD2. CDR1 and CDR2 from the germline V gene are SGHAT and FQNNGV. V gave up 0 bases and J gave up 4 bases; unmatched junction bases: 6. The length of the CDR3 is 16 residues. The CDR3 DNA follows: TGTGCCAGCAGCTTAGACGCGGGGGTGATTTACAATGAGCAGTTCTTC. As protein: CASSLDAGVIYNEQFF.